The 3 T cell receptor beta chains reported below all come from one sample, sequenced in a study of blood T cell repertoires in COVID-19. Generated by immunoSEQ multiplex PCR, the TCRdb table keeps only in-frame clones and is missing some. This table has fewer than 300,000 clones, 80% to 85% appearing once. The sequencing input was peripheral blood. All receptors derive from a person between 65 and 79 years old with COVID-19, enrolled during active disease.

This clone was found once. The CDR3 protein is CAISPRTGGVYEQYF. Here the CDR3 DNA reads TGTGCCATCTCGCCCCGGACAGGGGGCGTTTACGAGCAGTACTTC. The chain couples TRBV10-3 to TRBJ2-7; 11 bases align to TRBD1. CDR3 length: 15 residues. The germline CDR1 and CDR2 sequences are ENHRY and SYGVKD. The ends lost 8 bases at V and 4 bases at J; junction bases unmatched: 10.

With regard to this clone: Other DNA sequences in this specimen translate into the identical CDR3. This chain uses TRBV2 with TRBJ2-7; TRBD1 agrees at 7 bases. The CDR3 totals 14 residues. V trimming: 6 bases; J trimming: 6 bases; junction bases outside the gene matches: 11. Germline V gene sequence: CDR1 SNHLY, CDR2 FYNNEI. The CDR3 region has the DNA TGTGCCAGCAGAGTAGGGCAGGGGGTTTTCGAGCAGTACTTC. Translation: CASRVGQGVFEQYF.

V is TRBV3-1 (or the pseudogene TRBV3-2) and J is TRBJ2-1; the match to TRBD2 covers 11 bases. CDR1 LGHDT and CDR2 YNNKEL come from the germline V gene (reference sequence). Losses at the gene ends were 0 bases for V and 6 bases for J; bases not matched to a gene: 7. The CDR3 has 17 amino acids. CDR3 DNA: TGTGCCAGCAGCCAAGATCTGGATCTAGCGGGGGGCAATGAGCAGTTCTTC. Residues: CASSQDLDLAGGNEQFF.